The 16 T cell receptor beta chains below were found in one sample sequenced in a study of PD-1 blockade in classical Hodgkin lymphoma. Stated time point: newly diagnosed, previously untreated cHL patient sample. Measured with immunoSEQ multiplex PCR; TCRdb has only the in-frame clones, and not every one. The sample has 15,000 to 20,000 clones, about nine tenths seen once. Material for sequencing was peripheral blood mononuclear cells (PBMCs). These receptors came from a human donor with classical Hodgkin lymphoma.

The rearrangement uses TRBV6-1 and TRBJ2-2, with D possibly matching TRBD1 (6 bases). V was clipped by 8 bases and J by 4 bases, with 14 bases between them. CDR3 length: 14 residues. Germline V lookup: CDR1 MNHNS, CDR2 SASEGT. The CDR3 sequence is CASYGTPSTGELFF. The CDR3 DNA reads as TGTGCCAGCTACGGGACACCAAGCACCGGGGAGCTGTTTTTT.

The chain joins TRBV19 to TRBJ2-3; TRBD1 is a possible D gene (6 bases). Trimming left V 10 bases short and J 7 bases short, with 18 bases between. The CDR3 is made up of 13 amino acids. Germline values: CDR1 LNHDA, CDR2 SQIVND (reference sequence). The CDR3 loop reads CATQGTAENTQYF. CDR3 sequence (DNA): TGTGCCACCCAGGGGACCGCGGAGAATACGCAGTATTTT.

The J gene is TRBJ2-7, the V gene TRBV28; D gene uncertain. V lost 4 bases and J 0 bases, leaving 13 bases between the germline ends. From germline, CDR1 is MDHEN and CDR2 SYDVKM. This CDR3 contains 15 residues. CDR3 sequence (DNA): TGTGCCAGCAGTTCGGGTGGGGTTAGCTCCTACGAGCAGTACTTC. Amino acid sequence: CASSSGGVSSYEQYF.

This rearrangement joins TRBV15 to TRBJ2-1, with TRBD2 matching over 9 bases. V lost 11 bases to trimming and J lost 6 bases; unmatched junction nucleotides: 14. The V gene's germline CDR1 is LNHNV and CDR2 YYDKDF (reference sequence). The CDR3 runs 15 residues. CDR3 in amino acids: CASRRGSGSPNEQFF. CDR3 nucleotides: TGTGCCTCTAGACGAGGTAGCGGGAGCCCCAATGAGCAGTTCTTC.

J is TRBJ2-5 and V is TRBV25-1; D gene uncertain. Germline loops: CDR1 MGHDK, CDR2 SYGVNS. The CDR3 is 14 amino acids. V lost 3 bases to trimming and J lost 1 base, with 9 bases between them. CDR3 sequence (DNA): TGTGCCAGCAGTGATGTAGTGGGCCAAGAGACCCAGTACTTC. As protein: CASSDVVGQETQYF.

The chain employs TRBV5-6 and TRBJ2-1; D not resolved. The CDR3 extends over 14 amino acids. Trimming pared 2 bases from V and 3 bases from J, leaving 9 bases between. The germline gives CDR1 SGHDT, CDR2 YYEEEE. The CDR3 coding sequence is TGTGCCAGCAGCTTACGGGCGATCTACAATGAGCAGTTCTTC. This codes for CASSLRAIYNEQFF. The full variable domain, with the rest looked up from reference TRBV5-6 and TRBJ2-1, is DAGVTQSPTHLIKTRGQQVTLRCSPKSGHDTVSWYQQALGQGPQFIFQYYEEEERQRGNFPDRFSGHQFPNYSSELNVNALLLGDSALYLCASSLRAIYNEQFFGPGTRLTVL.

This clone was detected only once. The genes are TRBV21-1 and TRBJ1-1; the table gives TRBD1 as D, unverified against the DNA. TRBV21-1 constitutes a pseudogene. This CDR3 is built from 16 residues. CDR3 DNA sequence: TGTGCCAGCAGCAAAAAAATGCACAGGGGAAAGATGGAAGCTTTCTTT. Protein: CASSKKMHRGKMEAFF.

The V and J genes are TRBV7-9 and TRBJ2-5, with a weak D call TRBD1 (5 bases). This CDR3 spans 12 amino acids. V dropped 5 bases and J dropped 2 bases, with 6 bases sitting between them. The germline V gene has CDR1 SEHNR and CDR2 FQNEAQ (reference sequence). CDR3 DNA: TGTGCCAGCAGCCGACAGCAAGAGACCCAGTACTTC. Encoded protein: CASSRQQETQYF. Complete variable domain (other parts from reference TRBV7-9 and TRBJ2-5): DTGVSQNPRHKITKRGQNVTFRCDPISEHNRLYWYRQTLGQGPEFLTYFQNEAQLEKSRLLSDRFSAERPKGSFSTLEIQRTEQGDSAMYLCASSRQQETQYFGPGTRLLVL.

This clone showed up just a few times. This chain joins TRBV27 and TRBJ2-1, with 10 positions matching TRBD2. This CDR3 is built from 16 residues. Germline V gene sequence: CDR1 MNHEY, CDR2 SMNVEV (reference sequence). The ends lost 5 bases at V and 4 bases at J; junction bases unmatched: 8. CDR3 bases: TGTGCCAGCAGTCACACTAGCGGGGCCTTGTACAATGAGCAGTTCTTC. Its protein product is CASSHTSGALYNEQFF.

A few counts support this clone. The V call is TRBV11-2, the J call TRBJ2-2; D is ambiguous. CDR1 is SGHAT, CDR2 FQNNGV, per germline. The V end lost 0 bases, the J end lost 7 bases, and 3 bases lay between the germline ends. The CDR3 runs 12 residues. CDR3 region: CASSLDRGELFF. In nucleotides, the CDR3 is TGTGCCAGCAGCTTAGACCGCGGGGAGCTGTTTTTT.

The chain is built from TRBV30 and TRBJ2-7; 10 positions agree with TRBD2. CDR1 is GTSNPN, CDR2 SVGIG, per germline (reference sequence). Losses at the gene ends were 4 bases for V and 4 bases for J; bases not matched to a gene: 10. This CDR3 contains 15 residues. The CDR3 region is CAWTSGSQAAYEQYF. In DNA, the CDR3 is TGTGCCTGGACTAGCGGGAGTCAGGCAGCGTACGAGCAGTACTTC.

The CDR3 reads CASSLFPKKAGLSYEQYF. CDR3 coding DNA: TGTGCCAGCAGTTTATTCCCGAAAAAAGCCGGGTTGAGCTACGAGCAGTACTTC. The V gene is TRBV27, the J gene TRBJ2-7; D is unresolved. Trimming took 1 base from V and 3 from J, leaving 22 bases between them. Germline loops: CDR1 MNHEY, CDR2 SMNVEV (reference sequence). The CDR3 has 18 residues.

The chain carries TRBV4-3 and TRBJ2-3; 9 bases line up with TRBD1. The junction had 6 bases not matched to a gene; V was cut back by 1 base and J by 4 bases. Germline V lookup: CDR1 LGHNA, CDR2 YSLEER. The CDR3 loop spans 16 amino acids. The DNA for the CDR3 is TGCGCCAGCAGCCAAGGGACAGGGGTTAAGGCAGATACGCAGTATTTT. Translation: CASSQGTGVKADTQYF.

This clone was counted between two and nine times. The chain recombines TRBV27 with TRBJ2-7; 8 bases map to TRBD2. Per germline, CDR1 MNHEY and CDR2 SMNVEV (reference sequence). Unmatched junction bases numbered 7, after V lost 4 bases and J lost 5 bases. The CDR3 length is 14 residues. The chain's CDR3 is CASSSSAGVDEQYF. CDR3 DNA: TGTGCCAGCAGTTCATCAGCGGGAGTCGACGAGCAGTACTTC.

This chain uses TRBV14 with TRBJ2-7; D unresolved. Trimming left V 3 bases short and J 0 bases short, with 15 bases between. This CDR3 comprises 16 residues. Germline V gene sequence: CDR1 SGHDN, CDR2 FVKESK. The CDR3 region is CASSHTSSPRSYEQYF. CDR3 nucleotides: TGTGCCAGCAGCCATACCTCCTCCCCCCGCTCCTACGAGCAGTACTTC.

V and J are TRBV7-2 and TRBJ2-7; the D gene could be TRBD1 or TRBD2 (5 bases each). Deletions cut 3 bases from V and 3 bases from J, with 9 bases between. The CDR3 is 13 amino acids. Germline loops: CDR1 SGHTA, CDR2 FQGNSA. CDR3 sequence reads: CASSFIGGYEQYF. The CDR3 DNA follows: TGTGCCAGCAGCTTTATTGGGGGCTACGAGCAGTACTTC.